This T cell receptor beta chain stems from a study of cytomegalovirus exposure and HLA in healthy donors. Study findings and constraints: A prior analysis recorded that most TCR beta V segments were productive about 87% or about 30% of the time. The investigators catalogued 150 or so TCR beta chains as cytomegalovirus-associated. Based on reports, TCR beta sequences accurately predicted HLA-A and HLA-B alleles for most subjects.

Worth noting for this clone: Its antigen is as yet unknown.

Primers for the PCR totalled 60 Vbeta and 13 Jbeta. Clones were sequenced by immunoSEQ multiplex PCR, and TCRdb holds only the in-frame ones, with some missing. The table includes over 150,000 clones, around four fifths detected once. Input material: PBMCs. This clonotype was sampled from a woman in her fifties or sixties in good health and CMV-seronegative.

The CDR3 coding sequence is TGTGCCAGCAGCTTAGATATGGGTACAGGATTAACTGAAGCTTTCTTT. This sequence encodes CASSLDMGTGLTEAFF. The chain links TRBV7-9 to TRBJ1-1; D is perhaps TRBD1 (5 bases). The CDR3 loop spans 16 amino acids. V shed 1 base and J shed 5 bases, with 17 bases lying between them. CDR1 and CDR2 from the germline V gene are SEHNR and FQNEAQ (reference sequence). The full variable domain, completed using reference TRBV7-9 and TRBJ1-1, is DTGVSQNPRHKITKRGQNVTFRCDPISEHNRLYWYRQTLGQGPEFLTYFQNEAQLEKSRLLSDRFSAERPKGSFSTLEIQRTEQGDSAMYLCASSLDMGTGLTEAFFGQGTRLTVV.